Listed below are T cell receptor beta chains from one sample, sequenced in a study of shared clonotypes between healthy human individuals. The method was immunoSEQ multiplex PCR; TCRdb's version includes in-frame clones alone and lacks a portion of them. In the table there are about 510,000 clones, about 96% of which are singletons. The sample consisted of naive CD4+ T cells sorted from blood. The source of these receptors is a woman in her 30s in good health. CDR3s include the opening cysteine and the closing phenylalanine or tryptophan. The D gene is left open where the match is weak.

J gene	V gene	CDR3 length	D gene	CDR3 DNA	CDR3 protein
TRBJ2-7	TRBV20-1	11	-	TGCAGTGCTGGGGGAGTGTACGAGCAGTACTTC	CSAGGVYEQYF
TRBJ2-5	TRBV6-1	15	-	TGTGCCAGCAGTGAAGGCCTGGGGGCCTGGGAGACCCAGTACTTC	CASSEGLGAWETQYF
TRBJ2-5	TRBV10-1	14	-	TGCGCCAGCAGTGATGGGACACCTCAAGAGACCCAGTACTTC	CASSDGTPQETQYF
TRBJ2-2	TRBV19	16	-	TGTGCCAGTAGTTTGGGACGACGAACCCCTCAGGGGGAGCTGTTTTTT	CASSLGRRTPQGELFF
TRBJ2-1	TRBV7-3	15	-	TGTGCCAGCAGCTTAATAGCGGACTCCTACAATGAGCAGTTCTTC	CASSLIADSYNEQFF
TRBJ2-3	TRBV28	16	TRBD2	TGTGCCAGCACCCATCAGGGACTAGCGGTCACAGATACGCAGTATTTT	CASTHQGLAVTDTQYF
TRBJ1-4	TRBV6-6	14	TRBD1	TGTGCCAGCAGCCCCGGGACAGTGAATGAAAAACTGTTTTTT	CASSPGTVNEKLFF
TRBJ1-5	TRBV6-1	16	-	TGTGCCAGCAGTGAAGGACCCCGAGTCGGCAATCAGCCCCAGCATTTT	CASSEGPRVGNQPQHF
TRBJ2-2	TRBV5-4	15	-	TGTGCCAGCAGCCGAGGACTAACGGGGTTCGGGGAGCTGTTTTTT	CASSRGLTGFGELFF
TRBJ1-5	TRBV30	13	-	TGTGCCTGGATGGAAGGGAGGGATCAGCCCCAGCATTTT	CAWMEGRDQPQHF
TRBJ2-7	TRBV5-1	15	TRBD2	TGCGCCAGCAGCTTGGTGACTAGCGGGGTTCCCGAGCAGTACTTC	CASSLVTSGVPEQYF
TRBJ2-1	TRBV19	14	-	TGTGCCAGTAGTTCCAACTCGGTCTACAATGAGCAGTTCTTC	CASSSNSVYNEQFF
TRBJ2-1	TRBV27	16	TRBD2	TGTGCCAGCAGTTATAGCGGGAGAATCTCCTACAATGAGCAGTTCTTC	CASSYSGRISYNEQFF
TRBJ2-5	TRBV9	17	TRBD2	TGTGCCAGCAGCGTAGGTCTAGCGGGAGGGCCCGGAGAGACCCAGTACTTC	CASSVGLAGGPGETQYF
TRBJ1-1	TRBV11-1	15	-	TGTGCCAGCAGCCTATACAGTAACCAGAACACTGAAGCTTTCTTT	CASSLYSNQNTEAFF
TRBJ2-3	TRBV7-8	17	TRBD2	TGTGCCAGCAGCTCTCGACTAGCGGGAGGGACGACAGATACGCAGTATTTT	CASSSRLAGGTTDTQYF
TRBJ2-7	TRBV2	13	-	TGTGCCAGCTCCGTAGACGGATCCTACGAGCAGTACTTC	CASSVDGSYEQYF
TRBJ1-4	TRBV5-4	14	TRBD1	TGTGCCAGCAGTAGGACAGGGGATGATGAAAAACTGTTTTTT	CASSRTGDDEKLFF